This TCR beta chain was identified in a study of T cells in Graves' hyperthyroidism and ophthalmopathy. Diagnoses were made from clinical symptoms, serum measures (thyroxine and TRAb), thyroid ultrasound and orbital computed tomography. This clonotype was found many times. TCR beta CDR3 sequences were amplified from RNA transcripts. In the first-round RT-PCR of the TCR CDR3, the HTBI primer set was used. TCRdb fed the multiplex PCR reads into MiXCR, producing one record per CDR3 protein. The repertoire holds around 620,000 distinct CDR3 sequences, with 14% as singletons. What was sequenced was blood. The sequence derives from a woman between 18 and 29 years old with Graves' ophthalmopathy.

The CDR3 DNA reads TGTGCCAGCAGGGGACTAGCGGGAGGCAATGAGCAGTTCTTC. It yields the protein CASRGLAGGNEQFF. V usage is TRBV2 and J usage is TRBJ2-1, with TRBD2 matching 15 bases. With V trimmed by 6 bases and J by 6 bases, 0 bases remained unmatched. Germline V gene sequence: CDR1 SNHLY, CDR2 FYNNEI. The CDR3 sequence is 14 residues long.